The clone carrying this T cell receptor beta chain has just a few counts. Its antigen is undetermined. These data originate in a study of CD8 T cells in ankylosing spondylitis. Regarding the study as a whole: Disease-linked clones proved CD8+ and comparatively uncommon in peripheral blood. Seemingly characteristic of ankylosing spondylitis blood was a TCR beta motif consisting of roughly 8 highly homologous variants.

V shed 2 bases and J shed 7 bases, with 12 bases lying between them. The CDR3 is 14 amino acids. Per germline, CDR1 SGHVS and CDR2 FQNEAQ. TCRdb reprocessed the 5' RACE reads via MiXCR and lists one record per CDR3 protein. This repertoire shows tens of thousands of distinct CDR3 sequences, 27% found once; its top ten account for over 50%. This receptor was obtained from a male donor with ankylosing spondylitis or in good health (not recorded which). This chain links TRBV7-8 with TRBJ1-5; D not resolved. The sample consisted of blood, either unsorted or a sorted T cell fraction (not recorded which). CDR3 coding DNA: TGTGCCAGCAGCTTAAAGGGCGCGGGGCAGCCCCAGCATTTT. This encodes CASSLKGAGQPQHF.